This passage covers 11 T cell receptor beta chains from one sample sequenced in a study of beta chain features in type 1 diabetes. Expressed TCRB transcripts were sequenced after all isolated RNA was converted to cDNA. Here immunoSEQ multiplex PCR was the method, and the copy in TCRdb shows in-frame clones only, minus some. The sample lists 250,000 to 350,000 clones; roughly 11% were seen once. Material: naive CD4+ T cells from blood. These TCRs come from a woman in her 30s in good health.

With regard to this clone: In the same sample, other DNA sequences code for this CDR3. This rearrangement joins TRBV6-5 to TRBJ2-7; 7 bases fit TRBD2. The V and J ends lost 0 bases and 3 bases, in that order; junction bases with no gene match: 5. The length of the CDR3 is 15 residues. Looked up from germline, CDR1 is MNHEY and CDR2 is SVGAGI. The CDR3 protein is CASSYSGGSGYEQYF. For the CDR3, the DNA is TGTGCCAGCAGTTACTCGGGGGGGAGCGGCTACGAGCAGTACTTC.

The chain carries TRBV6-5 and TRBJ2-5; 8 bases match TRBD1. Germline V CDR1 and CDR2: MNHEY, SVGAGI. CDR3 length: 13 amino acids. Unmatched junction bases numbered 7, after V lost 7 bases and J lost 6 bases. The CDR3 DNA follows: TGTGCCAGCAAAGACAGGGGTAGAAAGACCCAGTACTTC. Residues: CASKDRGRKTQYF.

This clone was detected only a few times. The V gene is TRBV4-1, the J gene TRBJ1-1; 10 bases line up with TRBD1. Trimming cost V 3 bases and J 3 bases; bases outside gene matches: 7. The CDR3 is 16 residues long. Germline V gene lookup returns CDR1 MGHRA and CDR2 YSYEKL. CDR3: CASSQGDRGLHTEAFF. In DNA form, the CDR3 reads TGCGCCAGCAGCCAGGGAGACAGGGGGCTACACACTGAAGCTTTCTTT.

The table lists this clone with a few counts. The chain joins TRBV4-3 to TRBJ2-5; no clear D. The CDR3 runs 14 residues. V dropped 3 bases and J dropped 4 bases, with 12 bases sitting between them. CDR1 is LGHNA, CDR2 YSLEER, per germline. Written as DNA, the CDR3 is TGCGCCAGCAGCCACCCCTCCGAGCTAGAGACCCAGTACTTC. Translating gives CASSHPSELETQYF.

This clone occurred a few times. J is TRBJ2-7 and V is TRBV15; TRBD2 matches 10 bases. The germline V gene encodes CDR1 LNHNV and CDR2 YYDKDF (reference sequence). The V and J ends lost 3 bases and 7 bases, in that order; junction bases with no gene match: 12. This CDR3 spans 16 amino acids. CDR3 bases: TGTGCCACCAGCAGCGCACAGCGGGAGGGCCTGGGGGAGCAGTACTTC. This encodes CATSSAQREGLGEQYF.

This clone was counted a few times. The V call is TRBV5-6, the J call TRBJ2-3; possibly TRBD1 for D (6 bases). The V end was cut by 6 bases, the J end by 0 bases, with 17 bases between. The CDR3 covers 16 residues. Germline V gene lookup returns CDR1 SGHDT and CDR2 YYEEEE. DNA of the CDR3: TGTGCCAGCAACCTAAGGACAGCGAAAAGCACAGATACGCAGTATTTT. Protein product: CASNLRTAKSTDTQYF.

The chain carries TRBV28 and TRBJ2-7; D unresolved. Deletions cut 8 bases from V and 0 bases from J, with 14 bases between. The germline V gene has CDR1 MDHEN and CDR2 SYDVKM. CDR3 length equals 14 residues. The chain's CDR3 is CASASYRSSYEQYF. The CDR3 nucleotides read TGTGCCAGCGCGTCCTACAGAAGCTCCTACGAGCAGTACTTC.

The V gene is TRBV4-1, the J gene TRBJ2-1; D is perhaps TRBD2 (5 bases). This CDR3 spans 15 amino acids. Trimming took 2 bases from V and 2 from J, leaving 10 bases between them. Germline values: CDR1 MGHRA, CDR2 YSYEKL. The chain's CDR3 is CASSQFSAAYNEQFF. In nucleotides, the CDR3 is TGCGCCAGCAGCCAATTTAGCGCCGCCTACAATGAGCAGTTCTTC.

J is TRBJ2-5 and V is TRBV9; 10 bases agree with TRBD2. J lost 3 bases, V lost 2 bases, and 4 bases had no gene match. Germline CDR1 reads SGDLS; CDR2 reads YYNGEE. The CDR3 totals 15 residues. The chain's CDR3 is CASSVLLAGEETQYF. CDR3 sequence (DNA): TGTGCCAGCAGCGTCCTTCTAGCGGGAGAAGAGACCCAGTACTTC. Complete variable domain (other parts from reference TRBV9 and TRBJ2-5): DSGVTQTPKHLITATGQRVTLRCSPRSGDLSVYWYQQSLDQGLQFLIQYYNGEERAKGNILERFSAQQFPDLHSELNLSSLELGDSALYFCASSVLLAGEETQYFGPGTRLLVL.

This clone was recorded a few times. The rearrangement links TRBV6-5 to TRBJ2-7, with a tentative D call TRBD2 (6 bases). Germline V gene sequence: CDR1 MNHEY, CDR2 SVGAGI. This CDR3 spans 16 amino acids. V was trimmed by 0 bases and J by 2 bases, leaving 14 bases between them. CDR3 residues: CASSYSGLAHTYEQYF. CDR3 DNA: TGTGCCAGCAGTTACTCTGGGCTAGCGCATACCTACGAGCAGTACTTC.

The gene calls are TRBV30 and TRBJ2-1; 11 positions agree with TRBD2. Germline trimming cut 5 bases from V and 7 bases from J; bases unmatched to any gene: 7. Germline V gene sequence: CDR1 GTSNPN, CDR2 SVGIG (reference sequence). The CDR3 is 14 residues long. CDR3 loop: CAWELAGAKNEQFF. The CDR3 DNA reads TGTGCCTGGGAACTAGCGGGAGCTAAGAATGAGCAGTTCTTC.